These 10 T cell receptor beta chains were sequenced from one sample in a study of monozygotic twins with inflammatory bowel disease. One entry per CDR3 protein, without DNA, is what TCRdb gives after re-calling the 5' RACE reads. The repertoire table contains approximately 110,000 distinct CDR3 sequences. Sequenced: blood. The source is a human donor with ulcerative colitis or Crohn's disease, or a healthy co-twin of an affected twin (not recorded which).

The gene calls are TRBV5-1 and TRBJ2-3. The CDR3 is 11 residues long. CDR1 SGHRS and CDR2 YFSETQ come from the germline V gene. This CDR3 is CASSLTDTQYF.

The V and J genes are TRBV10-3 and TRBJ2-1; as DNA is missing, the TRBD1 call by TCRdb cannot be tested. Germline-derived CDR1 and CDR2 are ENHRY and SYGVKD. CDR3 length: 15 amino acids. CDR3 loop: CAISPDRESYNEQFF.

The V call is TRBV5-1, the J call TRBJ2-1; TCRdb's D gene call, TRBD1, goes unchecked for lack of DNA. This CDR3 is built from 17 residues. CDR1 and CDR2 (germline): SGHRS, YFSETQ. The CDR3 is CASSPTPGQGPYNEQFF. Complete variable domain (other parts from reference TRBV5-1 and TRBJ2-1): KAGVTQTPRYLIKTRGQQVTLSCSPISGHRSVSWYQQTPGQGLQFLFEYFSETQRNKGNFPGRFSGRQFSNSRSEMNVSTLELGDSALYLCASSPTPGQGPYNEQFFGPGTRLTVL.

V gene TRBV7-2 combines with J gene TRBJ1-6. The CDR3 is 15 amino acids. CDR1 and CDR2 from the germline V gene are SGHTA and FQGNSA. CDR3 in amino acids: CASSLMGTYNSPLHF.

The rearrangement uses TRBV9 and TRBJ2-1. Looked up from germline, CDR1 is SGDLS and CDR2 is YYNGEE. This CDR3 region has 11 residues. The CDR3 loop reads CASSSFNEQFF. The complete variable domain, with remaining parts taken from reference TRBV9 and TRBJ2-1, reads DSGVTQTPKHLITATGQRVTLRCSPRSGDLSVYWYQQSLDQGLQFLIQYYNGEERAKGNILERFSAQQFPDLHSELNLSSLELGDSALYFCASSSFNEQFFGPGTRLTVL.

The chain combines TRBV4-2 with TRBJ2-5; without DNA, the TCRdb call of TRBD1 cannot be checked. The CDR3 covers 17 residues. From germline, CDR1 is LGHNA and CDR2 YNFKEQ. CDR3 amino acids: CASSQDLTGEEGETQYF.

The rearrangement links TRBV7-2 to TRBJ2-1; TCRdb proposes TRBD1, but this gene call is untestable without DNA. Per the germline V gene, CDR1 is SGHTA and CDR2 is FQGNSA. CDR3 length equals 15 residues. The CDR3 sequence: CASSPGSTSYNEQFF. The whole variable domain, remainder taken from reference TRBV7-2 and TRBJ2-1, is GAGVSQSPSNKVTEKGKDVELRCDPISGHTALYWYRQSLGQGLEFLIYFQGNSAPDKSGLPSDRFSAERTGGSVSTLTIQRTQQEDSAVYLCASSPGSTSYNEQFFGPGTRLTVL.

The chain employs TRBV5-3 and TRBJ2-1; lacking DNA, the TRBD2 call made by TCRdb goes unchecked. TRBV5-3 is classed as an ORF, of uncertain function. CDR3 length: 18 amino acids. The CDR3 sequence is CARSLPSGSSVRPNEQFF.

The chain employs TRBV27 and TRBJ2-2; the D gene TCRdb calls, TRBD2, cannot be checked with no DNA. The germline V gene encodes CDR1 MNHEY and CDR2 SMNVEV (reference sequence). The CDR3 has 16 amino acids. The CDR3 region is CASSLLLAGNTGELFF.

The genes are TRBV28 and TRBJ2-6; checking the TCRdb D call of TRBD1 is not possible without DNA. Per the germline V gene, CDR1 is MDHEN and CDR2 is SYDVKM. The CDR3 loop spans 16 amino acids. CDR3 protein: CASTPRDSSGANVLTF.